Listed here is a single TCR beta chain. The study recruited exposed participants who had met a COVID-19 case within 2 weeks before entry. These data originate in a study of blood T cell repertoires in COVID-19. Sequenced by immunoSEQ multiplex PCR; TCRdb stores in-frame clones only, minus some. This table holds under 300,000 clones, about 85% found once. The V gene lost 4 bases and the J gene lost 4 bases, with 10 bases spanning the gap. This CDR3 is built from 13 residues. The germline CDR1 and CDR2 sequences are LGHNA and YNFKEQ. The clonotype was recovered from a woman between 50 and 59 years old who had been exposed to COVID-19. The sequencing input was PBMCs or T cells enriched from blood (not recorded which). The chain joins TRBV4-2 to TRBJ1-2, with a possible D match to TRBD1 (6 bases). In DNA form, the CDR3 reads TGTGCCAGCAGCCCAGAACAGGGCTATGGCTACACCTTC. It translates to CASSPEQGYGYTF.